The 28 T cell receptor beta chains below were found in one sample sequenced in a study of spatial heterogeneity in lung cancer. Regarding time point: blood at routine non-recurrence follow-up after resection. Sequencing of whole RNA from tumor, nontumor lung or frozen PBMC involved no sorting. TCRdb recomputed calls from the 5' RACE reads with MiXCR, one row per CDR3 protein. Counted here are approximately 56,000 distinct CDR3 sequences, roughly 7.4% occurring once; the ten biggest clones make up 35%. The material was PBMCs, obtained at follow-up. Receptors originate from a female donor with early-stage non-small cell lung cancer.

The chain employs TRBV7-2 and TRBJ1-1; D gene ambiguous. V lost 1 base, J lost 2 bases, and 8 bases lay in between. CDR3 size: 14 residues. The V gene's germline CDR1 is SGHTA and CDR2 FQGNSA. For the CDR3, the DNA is TGTGCCAGCAGCTTAGTGTGGAGAAACACTGAAGCTTTCTTT. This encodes CASSLVWRNTEAFF.

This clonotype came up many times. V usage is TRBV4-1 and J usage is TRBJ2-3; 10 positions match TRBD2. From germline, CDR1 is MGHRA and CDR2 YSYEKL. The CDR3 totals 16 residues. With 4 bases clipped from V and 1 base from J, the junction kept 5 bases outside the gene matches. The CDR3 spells CASSPAGTSGTDTQYF. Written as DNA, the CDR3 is TGCGCCAGCAGCCCTGCAGGGACTAGCGGCACAGATACGCAGTATTTT.

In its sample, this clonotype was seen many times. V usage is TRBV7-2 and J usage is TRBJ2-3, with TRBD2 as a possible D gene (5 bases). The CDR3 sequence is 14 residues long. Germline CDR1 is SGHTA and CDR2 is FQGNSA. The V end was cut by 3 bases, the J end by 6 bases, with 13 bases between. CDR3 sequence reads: CASSLGISEDTQYF. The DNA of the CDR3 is TGTGCCAGCAGCTTGGGAATTAGCGAGGATACGCAGTATTTT.

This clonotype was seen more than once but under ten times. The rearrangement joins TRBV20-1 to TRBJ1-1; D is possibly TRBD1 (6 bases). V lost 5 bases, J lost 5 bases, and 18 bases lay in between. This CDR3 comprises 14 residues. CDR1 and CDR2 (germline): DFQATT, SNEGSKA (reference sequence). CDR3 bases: TGCAGTGCTCCCCGGCGGGGCAGGGGAACTGAAGCTTTCTTT. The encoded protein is CSAPRRGRGTEAFF.

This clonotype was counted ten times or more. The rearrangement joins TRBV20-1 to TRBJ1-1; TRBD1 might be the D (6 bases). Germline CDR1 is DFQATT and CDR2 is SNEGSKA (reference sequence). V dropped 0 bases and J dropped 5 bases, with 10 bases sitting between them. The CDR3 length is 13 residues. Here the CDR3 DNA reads TGCAGTGCTAGAGATTGGGGGCGGACTGAAGCTTTCTTT. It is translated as CSARDWGRTEAFF.

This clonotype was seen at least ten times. The CDR3 loop reads CASRSGGATDTQYF. The CDR3 DNA is TGTGCCAGCAGGAGCGGGGGGGCAACAGATACGCAGTATTTT. This chain connects TRBV11-2 to TRBJ2-3; 10 nucleotides agree with TRBD2. V lost 6 bases and J lost 3; bases outside the gene matches: 3. The CDR3 totals 14 residues. Germline V gene data show CDR1 as SGHAT and CDR2 as FQNNGV.

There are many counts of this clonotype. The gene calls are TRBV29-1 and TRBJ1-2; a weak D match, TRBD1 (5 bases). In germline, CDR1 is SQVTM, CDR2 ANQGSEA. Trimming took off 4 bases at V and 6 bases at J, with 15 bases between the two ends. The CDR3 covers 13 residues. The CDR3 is CSVVVGQGDGYTF. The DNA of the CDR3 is TGCAGCGTTGTAGTAGGGCAGGGAGATGGCTACACCTTC. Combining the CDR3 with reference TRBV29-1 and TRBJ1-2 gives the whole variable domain SAVISQKPSRDICQRGTSLTIQCQVDSQVTMMFWYRQQPGQSLTLIATANQGSEATYESGFVIDKFPISRPNLTFSTLTVSNMSPEDSSIYLCSVVVGQGDGYTFGSGTRLTVV.

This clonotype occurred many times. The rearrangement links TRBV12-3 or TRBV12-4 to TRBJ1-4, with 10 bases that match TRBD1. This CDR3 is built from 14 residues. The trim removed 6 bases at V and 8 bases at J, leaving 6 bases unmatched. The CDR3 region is CASRRQGAWEKLFF. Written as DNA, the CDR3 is TGTGCCAGCAGAAGACAGGGGGCTTGGGAAAAACTGTTTTTT.

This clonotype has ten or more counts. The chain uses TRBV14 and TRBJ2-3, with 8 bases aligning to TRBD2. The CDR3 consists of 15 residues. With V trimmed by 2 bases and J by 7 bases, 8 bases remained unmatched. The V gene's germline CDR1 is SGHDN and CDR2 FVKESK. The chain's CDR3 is CASSQSLAGPNTQYF. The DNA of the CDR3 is TGTGCCAGCAGCCAATCGTTAGCGGGGCCGAATACGCAGTATTTT. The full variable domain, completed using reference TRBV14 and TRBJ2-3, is EAGVTQFPSHSVIEKGQTVTLRCDPISGHDNLYWYRRVMGKEIKFLLHFVKESKQDESGMPNNRFLAERTGGTYSTLKVQPAELEDSGVYFCASSQSLAGPNTQYFGPGTRLTVL.

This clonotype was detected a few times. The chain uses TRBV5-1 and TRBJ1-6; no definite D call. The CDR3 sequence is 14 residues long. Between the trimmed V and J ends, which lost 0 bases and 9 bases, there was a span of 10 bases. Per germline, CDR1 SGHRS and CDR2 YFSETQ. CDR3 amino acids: CASSLDQGISPLHF. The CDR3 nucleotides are TGCGCCAGCAGCTTGGACCAAGGAATTTCACCCCTCCACTTT.

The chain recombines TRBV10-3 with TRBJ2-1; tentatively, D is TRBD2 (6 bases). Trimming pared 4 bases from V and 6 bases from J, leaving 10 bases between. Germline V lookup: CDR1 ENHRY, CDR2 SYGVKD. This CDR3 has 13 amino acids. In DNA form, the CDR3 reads TGTGCCATCAGTGGAAGGGAGGCCAATGAGCAGTTCTTC. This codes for CAISGREANEQFF.

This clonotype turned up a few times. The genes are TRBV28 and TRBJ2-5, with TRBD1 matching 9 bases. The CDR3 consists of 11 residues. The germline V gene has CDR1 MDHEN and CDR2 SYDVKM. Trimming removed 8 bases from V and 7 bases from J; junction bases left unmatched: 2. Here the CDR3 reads CASRDRATQYF. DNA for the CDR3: TGTGCCAGCCGGGACAGGGCGACCCAGTACTTC. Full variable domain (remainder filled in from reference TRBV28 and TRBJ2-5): DVKVTQSSRYLVKRTGEKVFLECVQDMDHENMFWYRQDPGLGLRLIYFSYDVKMKEKGDIPEGYSVSREKKERFSLILESASTNQTSMYLCASRDRATQYFGPGTRLLVL.

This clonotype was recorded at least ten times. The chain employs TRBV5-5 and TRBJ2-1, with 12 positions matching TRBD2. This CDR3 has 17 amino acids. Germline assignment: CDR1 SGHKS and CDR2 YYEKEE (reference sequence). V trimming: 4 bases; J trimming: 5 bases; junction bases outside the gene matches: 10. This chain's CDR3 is CASSPYLAGGPDNEQFF. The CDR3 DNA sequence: TGTGCCAGCAGCCCCTACCTAGCGGGGGGGCCTGACAATGAGCAGTTCTTC.

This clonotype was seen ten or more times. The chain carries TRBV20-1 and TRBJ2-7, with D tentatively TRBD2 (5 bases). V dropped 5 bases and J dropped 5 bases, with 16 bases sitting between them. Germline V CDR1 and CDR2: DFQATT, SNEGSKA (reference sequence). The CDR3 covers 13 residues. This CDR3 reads CSAASRPADEQYF. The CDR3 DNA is TGCAGTGCTGCTAGCAGGCCCGCCGACGAGCAGTACTTC.

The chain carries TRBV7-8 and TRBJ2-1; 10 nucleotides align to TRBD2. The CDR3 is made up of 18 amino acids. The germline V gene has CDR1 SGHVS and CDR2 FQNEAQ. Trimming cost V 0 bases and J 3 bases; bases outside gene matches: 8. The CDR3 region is CASSLASTSSGGYNEQFF. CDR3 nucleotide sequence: TGTGCCAGCAGCTTAGCCTCGACCTCTAGCGGGGGCTACAATGAGCAGTTCTTC.

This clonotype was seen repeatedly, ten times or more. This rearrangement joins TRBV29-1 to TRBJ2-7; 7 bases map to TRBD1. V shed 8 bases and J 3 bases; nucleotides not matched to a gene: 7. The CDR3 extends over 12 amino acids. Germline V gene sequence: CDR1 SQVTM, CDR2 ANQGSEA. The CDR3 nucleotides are TGCAGCTCCACAGGGGCGGGCTACGAGCAGTACTTC. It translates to CSSTGAGYEQYF.

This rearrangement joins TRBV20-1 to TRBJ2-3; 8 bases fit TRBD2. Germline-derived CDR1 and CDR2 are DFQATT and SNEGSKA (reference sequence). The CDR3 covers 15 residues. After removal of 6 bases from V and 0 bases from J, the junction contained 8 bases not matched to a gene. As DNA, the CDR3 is TGCAGTGCACCTAGAGCGGGGGAGAGCACAGATACGCAGTATTTT. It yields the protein CSAPRAGESTDTQYF.

DNA of the CDR3: TGCAGTGCTAGGGACAGGGGGCAGTCACCCCTCCACTTT. It encodes CSARDRGQSPLHF. The chain is built from TRBV20-1 and TRBJ1-6; 11 bases match TRBD1. Per germline, CDR1 DFQATT and CDR2 SNEGSKA (reference sequence). This CDR3 region has 13 residues. Trimming at V came to 3 bases and at J to 10 bases, leaving 2 bases not matched to a gene.

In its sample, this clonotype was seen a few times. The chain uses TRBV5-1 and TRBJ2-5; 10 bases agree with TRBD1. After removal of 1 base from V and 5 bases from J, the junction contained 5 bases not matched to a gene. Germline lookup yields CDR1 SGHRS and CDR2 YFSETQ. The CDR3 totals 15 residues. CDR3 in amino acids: CASSLYGTGDETQYF. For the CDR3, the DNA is TGCGCCAGCAGCTTGTATGGGACAGGGGATGAGACCCAGTACTTC.

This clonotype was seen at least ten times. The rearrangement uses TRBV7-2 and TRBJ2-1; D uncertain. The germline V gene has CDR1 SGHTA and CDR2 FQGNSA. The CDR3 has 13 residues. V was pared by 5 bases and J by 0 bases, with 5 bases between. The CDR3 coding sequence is TGTGCCAGCAGCCCGAGCTCCTACAATGAGCAGTTCTTC. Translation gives CASSPSSYNEQFF.

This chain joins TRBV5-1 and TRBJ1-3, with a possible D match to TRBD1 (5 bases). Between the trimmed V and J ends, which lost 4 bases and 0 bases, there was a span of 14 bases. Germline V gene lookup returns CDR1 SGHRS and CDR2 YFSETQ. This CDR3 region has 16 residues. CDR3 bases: TGCGCCAGCAGCCCGCGGGGACCTAGCTCTGGAAACACCATATATTTT. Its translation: CASSPRGPSSGNTIYF.

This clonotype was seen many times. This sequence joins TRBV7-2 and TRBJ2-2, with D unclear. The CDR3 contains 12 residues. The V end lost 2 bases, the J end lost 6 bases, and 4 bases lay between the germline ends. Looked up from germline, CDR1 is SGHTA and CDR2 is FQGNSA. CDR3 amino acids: CASSLNSGELFF. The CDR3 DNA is TGTGCCAGCAGCTTAAACTCCGGGGAGCTGTTTTTT.

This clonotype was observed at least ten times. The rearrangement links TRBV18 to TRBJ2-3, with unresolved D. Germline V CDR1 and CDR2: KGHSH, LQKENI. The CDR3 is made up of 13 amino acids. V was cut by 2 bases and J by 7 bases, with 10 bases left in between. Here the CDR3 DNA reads TGTGCCAGCTCACCAACGAATAGGAATACGCAGTATTTT. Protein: CASSPTNRNTQYF.

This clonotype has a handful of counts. CDR3 bases: TGTGCCTGGAGAGAGGTAGGGTCGGGGATGAACACTGAAGCTTTCTTT. This encodes CAWREVGSGMNTEAFF. This chain uses TRBV30 with TRBJ1-1; D remains unclear. Per germline, CDR1 GTSNPN and CDR2 SVGIG (reference sequence). This CDR3 contains 16 residues. The V end lost 3 bases, the J end lost 0 bases, and 17 bases lay between the germline ends.

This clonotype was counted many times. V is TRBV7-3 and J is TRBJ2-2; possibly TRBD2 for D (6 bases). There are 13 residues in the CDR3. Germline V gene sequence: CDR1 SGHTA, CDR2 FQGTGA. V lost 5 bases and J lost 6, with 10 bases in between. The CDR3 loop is CASSLSGSGELFF. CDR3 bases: TGTGCCAGCAGCCTAAGCGGGTCCGGGGAGCTGTTTTTT.

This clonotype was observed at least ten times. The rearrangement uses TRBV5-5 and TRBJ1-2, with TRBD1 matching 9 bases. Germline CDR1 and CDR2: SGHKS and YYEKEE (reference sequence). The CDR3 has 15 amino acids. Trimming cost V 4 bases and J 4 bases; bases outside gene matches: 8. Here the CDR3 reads CASSTATGGAYGYTF. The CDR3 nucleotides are TGTGCCAGCAGCACGGCCACAGGGGGCGCCTATGGCTACACCTTC.

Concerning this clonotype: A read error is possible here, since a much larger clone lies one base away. The CDR3 DNA is TGTGCCACCAGTGATTCCCCGGGACAGGGGACAGAGACCCAGTACTTC. Its protein is CATSDSPGQGTETQYF. This sequence joins TRBV24-1 and TRBJ2-5; 10 bases are shared with TRBD1. This CDR3 region has 16 residues. J gave up 4 bases and V 2 bases, and 6 bases lay outside the gene matches. Germline assignment: CDR1 KGHDR and CDR2 SFDVKD.

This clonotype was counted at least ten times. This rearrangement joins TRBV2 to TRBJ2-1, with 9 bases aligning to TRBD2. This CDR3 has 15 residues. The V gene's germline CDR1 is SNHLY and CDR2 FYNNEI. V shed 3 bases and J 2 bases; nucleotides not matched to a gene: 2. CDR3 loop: CASSDERGAYNEQFF. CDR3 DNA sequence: TGTGCCAGCAGTGATGAGCGGGGGGCCTACAATGAGCAGTTCTTC.